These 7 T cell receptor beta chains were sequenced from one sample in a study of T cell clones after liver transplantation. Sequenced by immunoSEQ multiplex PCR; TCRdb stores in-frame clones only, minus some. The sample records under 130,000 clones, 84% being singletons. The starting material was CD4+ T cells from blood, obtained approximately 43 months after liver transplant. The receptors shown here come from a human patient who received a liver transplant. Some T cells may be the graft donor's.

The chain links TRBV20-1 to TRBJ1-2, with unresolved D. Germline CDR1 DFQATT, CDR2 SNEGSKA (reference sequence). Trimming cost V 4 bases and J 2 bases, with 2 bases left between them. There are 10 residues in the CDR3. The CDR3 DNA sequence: TGCAGTGCTAACAACTATGGCTACACCTTC. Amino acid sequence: CSANNYGYTF.

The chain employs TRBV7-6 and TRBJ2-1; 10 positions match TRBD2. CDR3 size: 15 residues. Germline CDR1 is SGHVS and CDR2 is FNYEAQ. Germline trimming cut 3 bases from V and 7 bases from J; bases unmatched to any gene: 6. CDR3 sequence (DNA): TGTGCCAGCAGCTTTTCGGTAGCGGGAGGAAATGAGCAGTTCTTC. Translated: CASSFSVAGGNEQFF.

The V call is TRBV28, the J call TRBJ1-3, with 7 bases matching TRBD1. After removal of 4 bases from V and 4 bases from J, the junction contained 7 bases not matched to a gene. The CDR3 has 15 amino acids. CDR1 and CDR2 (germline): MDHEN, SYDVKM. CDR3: CASSSRGSTGNTIYF. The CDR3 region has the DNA TGTGCCAGCAGTTCCAGGGGGTCTACGGGAAACACCATATATTTT.

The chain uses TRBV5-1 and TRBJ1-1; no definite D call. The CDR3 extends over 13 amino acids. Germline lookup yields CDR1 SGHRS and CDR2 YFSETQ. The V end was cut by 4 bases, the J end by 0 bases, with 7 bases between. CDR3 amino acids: CASSVYLNTEAFF. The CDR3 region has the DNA TGCGCCAGCAGCGTGTATTTGAACACTGAAGCTTTCTTT.

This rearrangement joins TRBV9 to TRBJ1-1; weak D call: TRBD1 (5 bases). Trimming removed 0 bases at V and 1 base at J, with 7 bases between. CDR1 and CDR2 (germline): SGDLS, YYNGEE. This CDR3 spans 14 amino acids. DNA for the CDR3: TGTGCCAGCAGCGTAGGGCAGGGGAACACTGAAGCTTTCTTT. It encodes CASSVGQGNTEAFF.

CDR3 region: CASSQSGKLAGDTGELFF. The DNA of the CDR3 is TGCGCCAGCAGTCAATCAGGGAAACTAGCGGGAGACACCGGGGAGCTGTTTTTT. V is TRBV23-1 and J is TRBJ2-2; 11 nucleotides line up with TRBD2. TRBV23-1 is an ORF for which the function is uncertain. CDR3 length equals 18 residues. V shed 0 bases and J 3 bases; nucleotides not matched to a gene: 6.

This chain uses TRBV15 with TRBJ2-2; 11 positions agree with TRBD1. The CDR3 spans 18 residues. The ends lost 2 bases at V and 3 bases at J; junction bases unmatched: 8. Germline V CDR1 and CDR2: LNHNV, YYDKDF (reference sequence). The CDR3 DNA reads TGTGCCACCAGCAGACCGGACAGGGGGCGGTCGGACACCGGGGAGCTGTTTTTT. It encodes CATSRPDRGRSDTGELFF.